A single sample gave rise to the 5 T cell receptor beta chains below, sequenced in a study of blood T cells in healthy people across ages. A second PCR of 7 to 11 cycles used a sample-barcoded 5' primer and a J-beta primer mix. MiXCR, applied by TCRdb to the 5' RACE reads, yields one record per CDR3 protein. This table has around 1,500,000 distinct CDR3 sequences, approximately 30% appearing once. Material for sequencing was blood. Receptor source: a woman in her twenties or thirties in good health.

This clonotype was counted between two and nine times. J is TRBJ2-5 and V is TRBV29-1, with 11 bases aligning to TRBD2. J lost 11 bases, V lost 6 bases, and 11 bases had no gene match. Germline V gene lookup returns CDR1 SQVTM and CDR2 ANQGSEA. The CDR3 is 13 amino acids. CDR3 sequence: CSVGTSGGIGQYF. The CDR3 nucleotides read TGCAGCGTAGGTACTAGCGGGGGTATAGGGCAGTACTTC.

Turning to this clonotype: The final CDR3 position lacks the conserved phenylalanine or tryptophan, pointing to a likely read error. The rearrangement uses TRBV6-6 and TRBJ2-7; no clear D. Trimming removed 8 bases at V and 4 bases at J, with 24 bases between. The CDR3 runs 16 residues. Germline V gene sequence: CDR1 MNHNY, CDR2 SVGAGI (reference sequence). The DNA for the CDR3 is TGTGCCAGCTCCACCAACCGCCGGGTAGCCTTTTACGAGCAGTACTGC. As protein: CASSTNRRVAFYEQYC.

The chain is built from TRBV18 and TRBJ2-1; 7 nucleotides align to TRBD1. The germline CDR1 and CDR2 sequences are KGHSH and LQKENI. Trimming removed 9 bases from V and 4 bases from J; junction bases left unmatched: 6. CDR3 length: 13 residues. DNA for the CDR3: TGTGCCAGTATCGAGACAGGGTACAATGAGCAGTTCTTC. Amino acid sequence: CASIETGYNEQFF.

The V gene is TRBV20-1, the J gene TRBJ1-2, with D possibly matching TRBD1 (5 bases). Germline CDR1 reads DFQATT; CDR2 reads SNEGSKA (reference sequence). The CDR3 is 12 amino acids. V was cut by 2 bases and J by 8 bases, with 12 bases left in between. CDR3 in DNA: TGCAGTGCTAGAAATGAGGGGTACGGCTACACCTTC. Translated, it gives CSARNEGYGYTF.

The gene calls are TRBV7-2 and TRBJ1-2, with TRBD1 matching 7 bases. Looked up from germline, CDR1 is SGHTA and CDR2 is FQGNSA. This CDR3 is 14 amino acids long. The ends lost 7 bases at V and 7 bases at J; junction bases unmatched: 12. The CDR3 DNA reads TGTGCCAGCAACAAACCGGGACAGTATCTTGGCTACACCTTC. Translating gives CASNKPGQYLGYTF.